These 11 T cell receptor beta chains share one sample of origin, sequenced in a study of T cells in Graves' hyperthyroidism and ophthalmopathy. Amplification yielded TCR beta CDR3 regions, with RNA transcripts as the source. During a first-round RT-PCR of the TCR CDR3, the HTBI primer set was used. From the multiplex PCR reads, TCRdb called clonotypes with MiXCR, one entry per CDR3 protein. Of about 260,000 distinct CDR3 sequences detected, 16% appear once; the ten largest clones hold around 26%. Sample: blood. The receptor set was obtained from a young woman with Graves' ophthalmopathy.

This clonotype was seen more than once but under ten times. This chain uses TRBV6-5 with TRBJ1-6, with D unresolved. Trimming cost V 2 bases and J 8 bases, with 13 bases left between them. The CDR3 consists of 15 residues. CDR1 and CDR2 (germline): MNHEY, SVGAGI. The CDR3 protein is CASSYHRGPDSPLHF. As DNA, the CDR3 is TGTGCCAGCAGTTACCACCGCGGACCTGATTCACCCCTCCACTTT.

V is TRBV12-3 or TRBV12-4 and J is TRBJ2-2; D remains ambiguous. CDR3 length: 14 residues. V lost 3 bases and J lost 3, with 8 bases in between. The CDR3 spells CASSLPIYTGELFF. In DNA form, the CDR3 reads TGTGCCAGCAGTTTGCCCATATACACCGGGGAGCTGTTTTTT.

This clonotype appeared many times. The chain recombines TRBV30 with TRBJ2-7; D not resolved. Germline V CDR1 and CDR2: GTSNPN, SVGIG (reference sequence). The CDR3 has 12 amino acids. Trimming removed 2 bases from V and 3 bases from J, with 8 bases in between. The DNA for the CDR3 is TGTGCCTGGAGTACCGAAAGCTACGAGCAGTACTTC. Amino acid sequence: CAWSTESYEQYF.

This clonotype was counted many times. This chain connects TRBV7-3 to TRBJ2-2; D is possibly TRBD2 (6 bases). The ends were cut back, 5 bases at V and 7 bases at J, with 14 bases in the middle. CDR1 and CDR2 (germline): SGHTA, FQGTGA. The CDR3 runs to 14 residues. The CDR3 DNA follows: TGTGCCAGCAGCCGGACTGGCGGGGACGGGGAGCTGTTTTTT. Residues: CASSRTGGDGELFF. The entire variable domain, with the rest obtained from reference TRBV7-3 and TRBJ2-2, is as follows: GAGVSQTPSNKVTEKGKYVELRCDPISGHTALYWYRQSLGQGPEFLIYFQGTGAADDSGLPNDRFFAVRPEGSVSTLKIQRTERGDSAVYLCASSRTGGDGELFFGEGSRLTVL.

There are many counts of this clonotype. The chain joins TRBV5-4 to TRBJ2-3; TRBD2 is a possible D gene (6 bases). Germline V gives CDR1 SGHNT, CDR2 YYREEE (reference sequence). This CDR3 comprises 15 residues. Trimming shortened V by 4 bases and J by 0 bases, and 12 bases separated the two germline ends. The CDR3 reads CASSDSGASTDTQYF. CDR3 bases: TGTGCCAGCAGCGATAGCGGAGCTAGCACAGATACGCAGTATTTT.

At least ten counts were recorded for this clonotype. The chain links TRBV4-2 to TRBJ1-3; possibly TRBD1 for D (6 bases). Per the germline V gene, CDR1 is LGHNA and CDR2 is YNFKEQ. This CDR3 is 17 amino acids long. V lost 0 bases and J lost 3, with 15 bases in between. CDR3 sequence reads: CASSQDGQPYGGNTIYF. The CDR3 region has the DNA TGTGCCAGCAGCCAAGATGGACAGCCTTACGGTGGAAACACCATATATTTT.

This clonotype occurred a few times. This chain joins TRBV15 and TRBJ1-6; no reliable D call. CDR3 size: 15 residues. Germline V CDR1 and CDR2: LNHNV, YYDKDF (reference sequence). Trimming left V 1 base short and J 6 bases short, with 10 bases between. CDR3 protein: CATSRVLQSNSPLHF. In DNA, the CDR3 is TGTGCCACCAGCAGAGTATTACAGAGTAATTCACCCCTCCACTTT.

The chain combines TRBV7-8 with TRBJ2-3; 12 nucleotides line up with TRBD2. There are 17 residues in the CDR3. Germline V lookup: CDR1 SGHVS, CDR2 FQNEAQ. The V and J ends lost 3 bases and 4 bases, in that order; junction bases with no gene match: 8. CDR3 loop: CASSLASGRGWADTQYF. The CDR3 bases are TGTGCCAGCAGCTTGGCTAGCGGGAGGGGGTGGGCAGATACGCAGTATTTT.

The chain carries TRBV7-2 and TRBJ2-1; D uncertain. Germline CDR1 and CDR2: SGHTA and FQGNSA. The CDR3 length is 11 residues. Trimming cost V 7 bases and J 15 bases, with 16 bases left between them. Here the CDR3 DNA reads TGTGCCAGCACCGAAGTGGCCTTGCCGTTCTTC. This sequence encodes CASTEVALPFF.

This clonotype appeared a few times. The rearrangement uses TRBV25-1 and TRBJ1-1, with D uncertain. The CDR3 loop spans 10 amino acids. The V end was cut by 6 bases, the J end by 4 bases, with 3 bases between. The germline CDR1 and CDR2 sequences are MGHDK and SYGVNS. CDR3 coding DNA: TGTGCCAGCAGCGGCACTGAAGCTTTCTTT. This gives the protein CASSGTEAFF.

This clonotype was observed at least ten times. This chain uses TRBV6-2 or TRBV6-3 with TRBJ2-7; 10 bases line up with TRBD2. V was clipped by 2 bases and J by 2 bases; unmatched bases: 0. This CDR3 spans 14 amino acids. Germline CDR1 is MNHEY and CDR2 is SVGEGT. The CDR3 spells CASSYGTSAYEQYF. In DNA, the CDR3 is TGTGCCAGCAGTTACGGGACTAGCGCCTACGAGCAGTACTTC.